One and the same sample provided the 25 T cell receptor beta chains below, sequenced in a study of monozygotic twins with inflammatory bowel disease. For each CDR3 protein, TCRdb gives one entry from its re-call of the 5' RACE reads, without DNA. The listing contains around 380,000 distinct CDR3 sequences. The source material was blood. These TCRs come from a human donor with ulcerative colitis or Crohn's disease, or a healthy co-twin of an affected twin (not recorded which).

The chain combines TRBV27 with TRBJ1-6; as DNA is missing, the TRBD1 call by TCRdb cannot be tested. CDR3 length: 15 amino acids. The germline V gene has CDR1 MNHEY and CDR2 SMNVEV (reference sequence). CDR3 residues: CASSTRQGDNSPLHF.

The V and J genes are TRBV2 and TRBJ1-5. The CDR3 sequence is 14 residues long. Germline lookup yields CDR1 SNHLY and CDR2 FYNNEI. CDR3 sequence reads: CASGLGGGYQPQHF.

The V and J genes are TRBV19 and TRBJ2-1; as DNA is missing, the TRBD1 call by TCRdb cannot be tested. The V gene's germline CDR1 is LNHDA and CDR2 SQIVND (reference sequence). The CDR3 contains 17 residues. The CDR3: CASSIDPGQGFYNEQFF. The full variable domain, with the rest looked up from reference TRBV19 and TRBJ2-1, is DGGITQSPKYLFRKEGQNVTLSCEQNLNHDAMYWYRQDPGQGLRLIYYSQIVNDFQKGDIAEGYSVSREKKESFPLTVTSAQKNPTAFYLCASSIDPGQGFYNEQFFGPGTRLTVL.

The V call is TRBV3-1, the J call TRBJ1-1. CDR1 and CDR2 (germline): LGHDT, YNNKEL (reference sequence). CDR3 size: 16 residues. CDR3 sequence: CASSQSLGTANTEAFF. Using reference TRBV3-1 and TRBJ1-1 for the parts outside the CDR3, the full variable domain is DTAVSQTPKYLVTQMGNDKSIKCEQNLGHDTMYWYKQDSKKFLKIMFSYNNKELIINETVPNRFSPKSPDKAHLNLHINSLELGDSAVYFCASSQSLGTANTEAFFGQGTRLTVV.

The chain recombines TRBV29-1 with TRBJ1-2; the TCRdb call, TRBD1, lacks DNA for checking. Germline values: CDR1 SQVTM, CDR2 ANQGSEA. The CDR3 length is 12 residues. CDR3 sequence: CSVTGSVYGYTF.

The V gene is TRBV5-5, the J gene TRBJ2-7. The length of the CDR3 is 11 residues. Germline assignment: CDR1 SGHKS and CDR2 YYEKEE (reference sequence). CDR3 region: CASTLRYEQYF.

The chain links TRBV20-1 to TRBJ2-5. Germline CDR1 DFQATT, CDR2 SNEGSKA (reference sequence). The CDR3 runs 12 residues. This CDR3 reads CSAMASQETQYF.

The chain is built from TRBV7-9 and TRBJ1-4. The CDR3 length is 14 residues. The germline V gene encodes CDR1 SEHNR and CDR2 FQNEAQ (reference sequence). The chain's CDR3 is CASSPTMPPEKLFF.

The chain links TRBV5-4 to TRBJ2-1; TCRdb indicates TRBD2, and absent DNA this call remains unverified. The CDR3 totals 19 residues. From germline, CDR1 is SGHNT and CDR2 YYREEE (reference sequence). This CDR3 reads CASSLKGAARRSPPNEQFF.

The rearrangement links TRBV7-9 to TRBJ2-2; absent DNA, TCRdb's TRBD1 call cannot be checked. CDR1 and CDR2 (germline): SEHNR, FQNEAQ (reference sequence). The CDR3 extends over 14 amino acids. The chain's CDR3 is CASRRQGYTGELFF.

V usage is TRBV2 and J usage is TRBJ2-7. The CDR3 spans 12 residues. Germline V gives CDR1 SNHLY, CDR2 FYNNEI. CDR3 loop: CASSERGYEQYF.

The V gene is TRBV6-5, the J gene TRBJ1-4. The CDR3 spans 16 residues. In germline, CDR1 is MNHEY, CDR2 SVGAGI. This chain's CDR3 is CASSYSTGATNEKLFF.

This chain connects TRBV12-3 or TRBV12-4 to TRBJ2-5; TCRdb names TRBD1, which stays unverified in the absence of DNA. This CDR3 is 14 amino acids long. The CDR3 sequence is CASSLSQGGETQYF.

This chain uses TRBV6-2 or TRBV6-3 with TRBJ2-5; TCRdb's D call of TRBD2 is untestable without DNA. The CDR3 sequence is 14 residues long. Germline V gives CDR1 MNHEY, CDR2 SVGEGT. CDR3 amino acids: CASTQLRREETQYF.

This CDR3 reads CASSTRDKTLSSGNTIYF. The J gene is TRBJ1-3, the V gene TRBV11-2; checking the TCRdb D call of TRBD1 is not possible without DNA. Germline CDR1 is SGHAT and CDR2 is FQNNGV. The CDR3 has 18 amino acids. The whole variable domain, filled in from reference TRBV11-2 and TRBJ1-3, reads EAGVAQSPRYKIIEKRQSVAFWCNPISGHATLYWYQQILGQGPKLLIQFQNNGVVDDSQLPKDRFSAERLKGVDSTLKIQPAKLEDSAVYLCASSTRDKTLSSGNTIYFGEGSWLTVV.

The chain links TRBV5-6 to TRBJ1-5; the D call from TCRdb, TRBD1, cannot be confirmed without DNA. Germline V gene data show CDR1 as SGHDT and CDR2 as YYEEEE. This CDR3 has 15 amino acids. The CDR3 loop reads CASSRRGQPGESQHF.

The chain has TRBV12-3 or TRBV12-4 and TRBJ2-3; TCRdb designates TRBD2, a call that cannot be tested without DNA. This CDR3 has 16 residues. The CDR3 here is CASSPPGLAGTDTQYF.

V gene TRBV5-6 combines with J gene TRBJ1-4; TCRdb lists TRBD1, though no DNA is available to test this call. In germline, CDR1 is SGHDT, CDR2 YYEEEE. This CDR3 comprises 15 residues. The CDR3 here is CASRSGAWTNEKLFF.

The chain has TRBV7-8 and TRBJ2-5; TCRdb designates TRBD1, a call that cannot be tested without DNA. CDR1 SGHVS and CDR2 FQNEAQ come from the germline V gene. The CDR3 totals 20 residues. CDR3 sequence: CASSPPRFDRGTGWQETQYF.

V and J are TRBV11-3 and TRBJ1-1. The CDR3 spans 13 residues. Germline V gene lookup returns CDR1 SGHNT and CDR2 YENEEA. CDR3 protein: CASSLNINTEAFF. Full variable domain (missing parts from reference TRBV11-3 and TRBJ1-1): EAGVVQSPRYKIIEKKQPVAFWCNPISGHNTLYWYLQNLGQGPELLIRYENEEAVDDSQLPKDRFSAERLKGVDSTLKIQPAELGDSAVYLCASSLNINTEAFFGQGTRLTVV.

The V call is TRBV6-6, the J call TRBJ2-3; TCRdb outputs TRBD2, but without DNA this stays unchecked. The CDR3 runs to 14 residues. From germline, CDR1 is MNHNY and CDR2 SVGAGI (reference sequence). The CDR3 protein is CASCGAGLTDTQYF.

The chain recombines TRBV6-1 with TRBJ1-1; the TCRdb D gene call, TRBD1, has no DNA to confirm it. In germline, CDR1 is MNHNS, CDR2 SASEGT. The CDR3 sequence is 15 residues long. CDR3 residues: CASSAYRGRGTEAFF.

V and J are TRBV7-2 and TRBJ1-5. CDR3 length: 13 residues. CDR1 and CDR2 from the germline V gene are SGHTA and FQGNSA. CDR3 sequence reads: CASSIPPVGPQHF.

V and J are TRBV7-3 and TRBJ2-3. CDR1 is SGHTA, CDR2 FQGTGA, per germline. CDR3 length equals 17 residues. The chain's CDR3 is CASSLGVSGTGTDTQYF.

The gene calls are TRBV5-1 and TRBJ2-7; TCRdb gives TRBD2 as the D gene, but with no DNA this cannot be confirmed. Looked up from germline, CDR1 is SGHRS and CDR2 is YFSETQ. This CDR3 has 13 amino acids. The CDR3 loop reads CASSFGGREEQYF.